This T cell receptor (beta chain) was obtained from a study of cytomegalovirus exposure and HLA in healthy donors (dated 2017 in TCRdb). Regarding the research as a whole: An earlier analysis of roughly 500 of the donors reported about 280 Gb of sequence data and 117 million unique TCR beta sequences obtained from 150 million to 200 million T cells. Roughly 300 gigabases of sequencing data and some 85 million unique TCR sequences were included in an early release covering around 600 HLA-typed donors. Of the approximately 400 genotyped donors, roughly 85% fell in the genetic ancestry cluster associated with self-reported Caucasian donors. The study aimed to test whether signatures of past pathogen exposure could be identified by cataloging public T cell receptors. Using immunosequencing, the study profiled T cell repertoires from fewer than 850 subjects and related those repertoires to cytomegalovirus serostatus. In addition to the first cohort of roughly 670 subjects, a separate validation cohort of 120 different subjects was used. High-throughput TCR immunosequencing, statistical association of individual TCRs with disease status, and machine learning were combined to predict cytomegalovirus infection status. A later analysis re-analyzed previously published TCR beta repertoires from 500 to 700 donors and added high-resolution HLA genotyping to study TCR occurrence patterns. Rather than drawing on any new phenotypic data, the later analysis identified candidate immune exposures from TCR beta sequences and the way those sequences occurred across donors. An earlier analysis of 500 to 650 of the donors applied high-throughput TCR beta sequencing to assess whether each TCR beta V gene segment acted as functional or pseudogenic. Donor age, sex, ethnicity and CMV serostatus were compiled together with the repertoire data. A later genetic analysis took genome-wide SNP genotypes for about 55% of the 666 donors and used that subset as a discovery cohort. Every repertoire in the discovery cohort had been generated on one and the same sequencing platform. Class I and class II HLA loci were covered by the typing at four-digit resolution. The number of donors typed differed by locus, with about 629-630 for A, B, C, DRB1 and DQB1, around 520 for DQA1, 600 to 610 for DPA1, and some 440 for DPB1. A few DR-DQ haplotypes were handled as single units for association and clustering because linkage in the cohort was strong. Among some 410 genotyped donors of the cohort, an average of roughly 230,000 unique TCR beta nucleotide sequences was sequenced per donor, of which 15% to 20% were non-productive.

From the cysteine through the phenylalanine, the CDR3 covers 15 amino acids. This entry keeps only the CDR3 DNA: 45 bases, framed from base 1. The germline V gene provides CDR1 SNHLY and CDR2 FYNNEI. The germline V end is reduced by 6 bases and the J end by 6 bases; junction bases left unmatched: 11. Library creation used the immunoSEQ multiplex PCR assay. The multiplex PCR relied on a mix of 60 forward primers for TCR Vbeta segments and 13 reverse primers for TCR Jbeta segments. The CDR3 region of rearranged TCR beta genes was amplified from genomic DNA by a multiplex PCR assay. Amplified TCR beta libraries were sequenced as 87-base-pair reads on the Illumina HiSeq System. The authors processed their data as follows. A later analysis tallied 70 million to 100 million unique TCR beta chains across the 666 repertoires, and around 10 million of those chains were shared by two or more donors. Raw reads were error-corrected and collapsed into unique sequences with a nearest-neighbor algorithm that merged closely related sequences to remove PCR and sequencing errors. To assign V, D and J gene segments, CDR3 sequences were aligned to IMGT reference sequences. For a sequence to be retained, a match of at least six nucleotides to both a V gene segment and a J gene segment was required. A rearrangement counted as productive if the CDR3 had no stop codons and remained in frame with V and J, and every other rearrangement counted as non-productive. Following IMGT convention, CDR3 was defined as the stretch from the second conserved V-encoded cysteine to the conserved J-encoded phenylalanine. The earlier analysis of some 550 of the donors excluded any sequence lacking an unambiguous match to a single V gene segment. An earlier analysis of a few hundred of the donors classified V segments as functional when productive rearrangements were above 56.7% and as segregating when the standard deviation between donors was above 5%. To diagnose cytomegalovirus status from the catalog of TCR beta chain sequences, a statistical classification framework was built. V and J gene assignment, in a later analysis, came from comparing TCR nucleotide sequences with IMGT/GENE-DB human TR gene sequences. Using the TCRdist pipeline, a later analysis assigned CDR3 sequences along with most-parsimonious VDJ recombination scenarios. In a later analysis, each TCR beta chain was defined by its CDR3 amino acid sequence together with its V-gene family, and reads lacking a unique V-gene family were excluded. As a way to deal with suspected cross-contamination and a sequencing artifact, a later analysis dropped 450 to 600 nucleotide sequences that were highly shared and had low generation probability. In a later analysis, a clonal expansion index for each public chain was calculated from normalized within-repertoire ranks of inferred template counts. In a later analysis, generation probabilities were computed with a VDJ recombination model fitted to out-of-frame rearrangements, and the resulting probabilities were checked against IGoR. Hypergeometric tests were used in a later analysis to score TCR-TCR, TCR-HLA and TCR-CMV co-occurrence, with a repertoire-size bias correction applied to the TCR pairs. In a later analysis, false discovery rates were estimated by permuting HLA or CMV assignments 20 times. In a later analysis, co-occurring TCRs were grouped with DBSCAN, and TCRdist sequence similarity was added when clustering was performed within HLA-allele-positive subsets. Co-occurrence clustering excluded repertoires with fewer than 30,000 or more than 120,000 public chains, plus five with anomalous nucleotide sharing. Drawn from immuneACCESS, this table holds only the in-frame rearrangements with V and J called that TCRdb kept. Clones are partly lost; checked studies trace under half to an unresolved V gene and leave the rest unexplained. Clone size and the V and J calls come from that table; the DNA yielded D and trimming. This sample is represented by around 170,000 clones; 82% of them were singletons. The top ten clones comprise less than 2% of the sample.

The cohort comprised hundreds of healthy bone marrow donors. Cohort members were all nominally healthy when sampled, although unrecorded immune exposures were likely present. The donor was CMV seronegative and was included in the group of over 300 seronegative cohort members. Each donor provided a peripheral blood sample, and peripheral blood mononuclear cells were used for TCR beta sequencing. The Qiagen DNeasy Blood Extraction Kit was used to extract genomic DNA from the blood cell samples. The study at large found these results: A later analysis associated 16,951 TCR beta sequences with specific HLA alleles at a false discovery rate of 0.05. The study listed approximately 160 TCR beta chains as associated with cytomegalovirus. Cytomegalovirus status was reported to be diagnosed by the classifier with high specificity and sensitivity in both the original and validation cohorts. In an earlier analysis of about 600 of the donors, most TCR beta V segments appeared in productive rearrangements about 87% or about 30% of the time, broadly matching IMGT annotations. Correlated functional status among segregating V segments might reflect linkage disequilibrium, but an unknown experimental factor could not be ruled out. A later analysis found that most CMV-associated TCR beta chains appeared HLA-restricted, with HLA associations seemingly driven largely by CMV exposure. According to the authors, the approach could potentially be generalized to other disease states and immunological phenotypes. Roughly uniform sequencing depth across donors was assumed in presence/absence analyses, although this assumption may not hold. For the cohort, immune exposure information was limited to CMV serostatus. A group of highly shared sequence variants was considered likely to be a technical artifact of the sequencing pipeline. Some IMGT-functional V segments, including TRBV6-2 and TRBV6-3, could not be told apart with the 87-base-pair reads, so those segments were excluded. Because HLA typing was missing for some donors at each locus, association tests included only the typed subset. Because counts were too low, around 18 rarely observed V segments, including chromosome 9 orphons, were left out of the earlier analysis of several hundred of the donors. A further reported finding was that TCR beta sequences accurately predicted the HLA-A and HLA-B alleles for most subjects in the first cohort. A later genetic analysis associated a missense DCLRE1C variant with V-gene and J-gene trimming of TCR beta chains, and an independent cohort replicated the association. When HLA alleles, especially DR and DQ, strongly co-occurred, attributing TCR associations to individual alleles was difficult. Only TCR beta chains were sequenced in this cohort, and the absence of alpha or paired-chain data limited detectable features. Compared with the 666-donor mean, donors in an Asian-associated ancestry cluster had fewer N-insertions in productive TCRs, according to a later genetic analysis. A later analysis found that TCR association rates varied across HLA loci, with DRB1 alleles showing the most associated TCRs and HLA-C alleles the fewest. According to a later analysis, parvovirus B19, influenza, CMV and Epstein-Barr virus appeared linked to several top co-occurrence clusters. Across donors, most TCR sequences were observed very rarely, whereas some public TCRs were present in many individuals. A few of the identified cytomegalovirus-associated TCR beta chains were confirmed in vitro to be specific for cytomegalovirus antigens. In a later analysis, HLA-associated TCR beta chains were found to be more clonally expanded and to have lower generation probabilities than equally common non-associated chains.

Points on this clone: The antigen it recognizes is unknown. One base away there is no much larger clone; base qualities are not given.

Sequencing was carried out using PBMCs. The receptor was derived from a man aged 35 to 55 in good health and CMV-seronegative. The rearrangement joined TRBV2 to TRBJ2-1; 7 nucleotides in the junction match TRBD1. The CDR3: CASRKTGIESNEQFF. The sequenced DNA is TGTGCCAGCAGGAAGACAGGGATCGAGAGCAATGAGCAGTTCTTC.